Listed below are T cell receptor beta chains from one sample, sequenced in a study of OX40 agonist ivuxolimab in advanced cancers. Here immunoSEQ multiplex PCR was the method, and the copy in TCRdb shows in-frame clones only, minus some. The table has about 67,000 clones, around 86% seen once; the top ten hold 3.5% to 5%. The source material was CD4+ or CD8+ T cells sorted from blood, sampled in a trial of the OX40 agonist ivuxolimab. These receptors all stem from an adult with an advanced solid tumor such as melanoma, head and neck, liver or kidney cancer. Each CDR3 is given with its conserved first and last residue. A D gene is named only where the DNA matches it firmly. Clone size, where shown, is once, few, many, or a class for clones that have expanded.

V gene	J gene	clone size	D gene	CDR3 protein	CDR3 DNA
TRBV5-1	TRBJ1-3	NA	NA	CASSPGSSGNTIYF	TGCGCCAGCAGCCCGGGAAGCTCTGGAAACACCATATATTTT
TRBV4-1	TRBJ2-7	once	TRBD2	CASSQALSGGSYEQYF	TGCGCCAGCAGCCAAGCCCTGAGCGGGGGGAGCTACGAGCAGTACTTC
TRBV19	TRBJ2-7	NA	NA	CASRQGGEQYF	TGTGCCAGTAGACAAGGGGGCGAGCAGTACTTC
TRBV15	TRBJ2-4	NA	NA	CATSESTGAKNIQYF	TGTGCCACCAGCGAGTCAACAGGAGCCAAAAACATTCAGTACTTC
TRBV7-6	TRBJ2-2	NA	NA	CASTLTRGIGELFF	TGTGCCAGCACCCTCACCAGGGGAATCGGGGAGCTGTTTTTT
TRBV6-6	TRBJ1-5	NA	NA	CASSYSGEGQPQHF	TGTGCCAGCAGTTACTCCGGGGAAGGGCAGCCCCAGCATTTT
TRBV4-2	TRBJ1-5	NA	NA	CASSQEQGGNQPQHF	TGTGCCAGCAGCCAAGAGCAAGGGGGCAATCAGCCCCAGCATTTT
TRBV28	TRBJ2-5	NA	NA	CASTNGDGQETQYF	TGTGCCAGCACCAACGGGGACGGACAAGAGACCCAGTACTTC
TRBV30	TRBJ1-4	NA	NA	CAWTRPASVEANEKLFF	TGTGCCTGGACGCGACCTGCCTCAGTAGAGGCTAATGAAAAACTGTTTTTT
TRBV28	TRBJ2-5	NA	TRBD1	CASSPRGQAQETQYF	TGTGCCAGCAGTCCCAGGGGGCAGGCACAAGAGACCCAGTACTTC
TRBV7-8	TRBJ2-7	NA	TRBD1	CASSNRDRPHKHF	TGTGCCAGCAGCAACCGGGACAGGCCTCACAAGCACTTC
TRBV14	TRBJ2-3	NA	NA	CASSHLQGLDTQYF	TGTGCCAGCAGCCACCTGCAGGGGTTAGATACGCAGTATTTT
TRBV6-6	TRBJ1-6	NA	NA	CASSYMGGDNSPLHF	TGTGCCAGCAGTTACATGGGCGGAGATAATTCACCCCTCCACTTT
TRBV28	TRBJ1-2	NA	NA	CASSSEGAGDYGYTF	TGTGCCAGCAGTTCCGAAGGGGCTGGGGACTATGGCTACACCTTC
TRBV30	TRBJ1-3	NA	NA	CAWTRGSGNTIYF	TGTGCCTGGACCCGGGGATCTGGAAACACCATATATTTT
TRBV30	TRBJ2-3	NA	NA	CAWSRNEADTQYF	TGTGCCTGGTCCAGAAATGAGGCAGATACGCAGTATTTT
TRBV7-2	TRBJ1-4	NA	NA	CASSLTRGSGGKLFF	TGTGCCAGCAGCTTAACCCGGGGCTCAGGTGGGAAACTGTTTTTT
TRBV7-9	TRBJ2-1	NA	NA	CASSLRLVDNEQFF	TGTGCCAGCAGCTTGAGACTGGTTGATAATGAGCAGTTCTTC